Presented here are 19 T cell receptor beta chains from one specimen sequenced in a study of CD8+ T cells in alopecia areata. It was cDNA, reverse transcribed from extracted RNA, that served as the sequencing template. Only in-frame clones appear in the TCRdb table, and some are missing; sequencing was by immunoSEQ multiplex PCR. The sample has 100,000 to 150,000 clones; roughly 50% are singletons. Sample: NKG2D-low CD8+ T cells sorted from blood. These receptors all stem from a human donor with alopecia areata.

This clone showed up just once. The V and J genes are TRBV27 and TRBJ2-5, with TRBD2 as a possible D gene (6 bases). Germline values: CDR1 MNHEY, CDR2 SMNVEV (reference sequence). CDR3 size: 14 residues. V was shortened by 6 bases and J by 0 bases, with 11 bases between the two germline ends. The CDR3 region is CASRVTGDQETQYF. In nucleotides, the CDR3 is TGTGCCAGCAGGGTCACGGGGGACCAAGAGACCCAGTACTTC.

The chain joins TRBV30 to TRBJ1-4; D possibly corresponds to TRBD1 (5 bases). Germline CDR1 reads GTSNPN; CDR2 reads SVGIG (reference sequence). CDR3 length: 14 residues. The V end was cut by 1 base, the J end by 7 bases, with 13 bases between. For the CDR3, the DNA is TGTGCCTGGAGTGAGCGGGACTCTCTTGAAAAACTGTTTTTT. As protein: CAWSERDSLEKLFF.

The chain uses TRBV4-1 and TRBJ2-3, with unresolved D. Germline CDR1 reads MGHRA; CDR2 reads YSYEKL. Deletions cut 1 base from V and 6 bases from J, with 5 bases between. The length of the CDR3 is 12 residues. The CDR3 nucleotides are TGCGCCAGCAGCCAAGTTTCCGATACGCAGTATTTT. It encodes CASSQVSDTQYF.

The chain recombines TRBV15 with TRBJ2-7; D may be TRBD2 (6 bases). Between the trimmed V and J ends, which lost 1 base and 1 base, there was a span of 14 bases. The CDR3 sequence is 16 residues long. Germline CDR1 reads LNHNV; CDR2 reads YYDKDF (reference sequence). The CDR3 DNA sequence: TGTGCCACCAGCAGAGTCCGGGGGTCCTCATCCTACGAGCAGTACTTC. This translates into CATSRVRGSSSYEQYF.

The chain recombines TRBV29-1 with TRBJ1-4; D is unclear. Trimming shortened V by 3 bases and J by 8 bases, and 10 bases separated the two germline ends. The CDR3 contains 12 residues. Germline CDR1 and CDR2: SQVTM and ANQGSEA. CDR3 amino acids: CSVDEGSEKLFF. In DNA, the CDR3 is TGCAGCGTTGACGAGGGCAGCGAAAAACTGTTTTTT. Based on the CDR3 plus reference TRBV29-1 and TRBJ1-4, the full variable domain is SAVISQKPSRDICQRGTSLTIQCQVDSQVTMMFWYRQQPGQSLTLIATANQGSEATYESGFVIDKFPISRPNLTFSTLTVSNMSPEDSSIYLCSVDEGSEKLFFGSGTQLSVL.

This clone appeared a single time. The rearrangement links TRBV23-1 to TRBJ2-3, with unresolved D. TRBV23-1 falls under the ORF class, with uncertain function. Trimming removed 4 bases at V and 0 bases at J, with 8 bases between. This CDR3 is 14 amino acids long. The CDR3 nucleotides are TGCGCCAGCAGTCTAGCAGCCAGCACAGATACGCAGTATTTT. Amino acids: CASSLAASTDTQYF.

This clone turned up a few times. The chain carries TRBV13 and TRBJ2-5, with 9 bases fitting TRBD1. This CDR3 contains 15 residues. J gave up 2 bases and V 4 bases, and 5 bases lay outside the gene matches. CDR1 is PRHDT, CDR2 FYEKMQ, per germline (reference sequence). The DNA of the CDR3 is TGTGCCAGCAGCTCCACCGGGACAGGGCAAGAGACCCAGTACTTC. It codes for CASSSTGTGQETQYF.

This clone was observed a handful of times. CDR3: CASSQDNDRTEAFF. CDR3 coding DNA: TGCGCCAGCAGCCAAGATAATGATAGGACTGAAGCTTTCTTT. This chain connects TRBV4-3 to TRBJ1-1, with D unresolved. The CDR3 length is 14 residues. V shed 0 bases and J shed 5 bases, with 10 bases lying between them. Germline lookup yields CDR1 LGHNA and CDR2 YSLEER.

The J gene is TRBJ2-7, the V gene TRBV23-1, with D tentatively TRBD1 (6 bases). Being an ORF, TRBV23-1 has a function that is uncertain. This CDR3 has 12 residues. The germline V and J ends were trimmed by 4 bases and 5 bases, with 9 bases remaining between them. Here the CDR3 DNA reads TGCGCCAGCAGTCTTTACAGGGACGAGCAGTACTTC. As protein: CASSLYRDEQYF.

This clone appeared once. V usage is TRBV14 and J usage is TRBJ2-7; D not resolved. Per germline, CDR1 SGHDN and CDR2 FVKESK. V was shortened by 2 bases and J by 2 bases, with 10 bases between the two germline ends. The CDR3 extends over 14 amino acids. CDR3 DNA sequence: TGTGCCAGCAGCCAAACTGGGCTTGCCTACGAGCAGTACTTC. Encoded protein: CASSQTGLAYEQYF. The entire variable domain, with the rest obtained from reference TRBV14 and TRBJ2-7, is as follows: EAGVTQFPSHSVIEKGQTVTLRCDPISGHDNLYWYRRVMGKEIKFLLHFVKESKQDESGMPNNRFLAERTGGTYSTLKVQPAELEDSGVYFCASSQTGLAYEQYFGPGTRLTVT.

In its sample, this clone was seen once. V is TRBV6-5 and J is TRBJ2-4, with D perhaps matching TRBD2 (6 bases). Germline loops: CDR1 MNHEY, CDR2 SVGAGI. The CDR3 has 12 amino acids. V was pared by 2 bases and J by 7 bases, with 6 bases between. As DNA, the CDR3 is TGTGCCAGCAGTTACGGGGGGAACATTCAGTACTTC. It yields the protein CASSYGGNIQYF.

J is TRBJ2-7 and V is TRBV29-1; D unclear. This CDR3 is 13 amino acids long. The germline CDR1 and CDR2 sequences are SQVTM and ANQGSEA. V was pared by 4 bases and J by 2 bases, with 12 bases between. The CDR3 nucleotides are TGCAGCGTTGTAGTCACGCTAACCTACGAGCAGTACTTC. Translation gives CSVVVTLTYEQYF.

The CDR3 DNA sequence: TGTGCCAGCAGCTTGTGGGACAGGGGAGGTACCTATGGCTACACCTTC. Translated, it gives CASSLWDRGGTYGYTF. V gene TRBV5-6 combines with J gene TRBJ1-2, with 10 bases identical to TRBD1. Trimming took 1 base from V and 4 from J; bases not matched to a gene: 7. The CDR3 covers 16 residues. Germline V CDR1 and CDR2: SGHDT, YYEEEE.

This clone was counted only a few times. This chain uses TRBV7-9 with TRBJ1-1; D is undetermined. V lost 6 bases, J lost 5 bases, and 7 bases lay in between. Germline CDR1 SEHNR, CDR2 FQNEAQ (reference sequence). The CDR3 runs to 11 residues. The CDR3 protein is CASSSSTEAFF. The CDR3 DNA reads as TGTGCCAGCAGTTCGTCGACTGAAGCTTTCTTT.

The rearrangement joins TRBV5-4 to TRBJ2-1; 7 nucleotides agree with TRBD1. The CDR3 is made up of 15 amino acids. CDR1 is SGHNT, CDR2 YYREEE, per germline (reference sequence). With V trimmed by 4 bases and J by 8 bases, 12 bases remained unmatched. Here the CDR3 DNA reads TGTGCCAGCAGCGCGACCCGGGACAGTATCCATGAGCAGTTCTTC. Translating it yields CASSATRDSIHEQFF. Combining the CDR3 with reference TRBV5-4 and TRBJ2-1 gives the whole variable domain ETGVTQSPTHLIKTRGQQVTLRCSSQSGHNTVSWYQQALGQGPQFIFQYYREEENGRGNFPPRFSGLQFPNYSSELNVNALELDDSALYLCASSATRDSIHEQFFGPGTRLTVL.

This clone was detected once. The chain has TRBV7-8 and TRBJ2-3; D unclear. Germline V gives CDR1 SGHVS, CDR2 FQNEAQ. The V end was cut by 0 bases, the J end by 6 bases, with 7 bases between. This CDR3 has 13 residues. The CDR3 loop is CASSLALTDTQYF. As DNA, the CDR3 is TGTGCCAGCAGCTTAGCGCTCACGGATACGCAGTATTTT.

CDR3 residues: CASSIASGTNNEQFF. As DNA, the CDR3 is TGTGCCAGCAGCATCGCCTCCGGGACTAACAATGAGCAGTTCTTC. This chain links TRBV11-2 with TRBJ2-1, with 7 bases identical to TRBD2. The CDR3 is 15 amino acids. J was trimmed by 5 bases and V by 5 bases; bases with no gene match: 9. Germline values: CDR1 SGHAT, CDR2 FQNNGV.

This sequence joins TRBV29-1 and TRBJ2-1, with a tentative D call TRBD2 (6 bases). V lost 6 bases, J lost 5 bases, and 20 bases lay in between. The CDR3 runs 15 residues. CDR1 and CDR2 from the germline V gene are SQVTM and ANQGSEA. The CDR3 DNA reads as TGCAGCGTGAACGGGGGTAATATAGGGGACAATGAGCAGTTCTTC. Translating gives CSVNGGNIGDNEQFF.

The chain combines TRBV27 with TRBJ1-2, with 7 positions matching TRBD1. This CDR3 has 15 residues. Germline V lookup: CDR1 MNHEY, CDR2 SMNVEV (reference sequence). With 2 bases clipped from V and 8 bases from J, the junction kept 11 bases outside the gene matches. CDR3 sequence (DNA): TGTGCCAGCAGTTTAATGGGGACAGCCCTGGGGGGCTACACCTTC. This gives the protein CASSLMGTALGGYTF.